Below, 6 T cell receptor beta chains from the same sample are listed, as sequenced in a study of shared clonotypes between healthy human individuals. CD45RO negativity and positive selection for CCR7 defined naive CD8 cells, a population that excluded terminally differentiated effector memory CD45RA+ cells. The data were produced by immunoSEQ multiplex PCR, yet TCRdb's version contains in-frame clones alone and is incomplete. The sample lists more than 500,000 clones, approximately 95% seen once, with 0.11% in the top ten. Material for sequencing was naive CD8+ T cells sorted from blood. The receptors originated from a woman under 40 in good health.

This chain links TRBV9 with TRBJ1-4; D is perhaps TRBD1 (5 bases). The V gene lost 0 bases and the J gene lost 6 bases, with 6 bases spanning the gap. Germline V lookup: CDR1 SGDLS, CDR2 YYNGEE. This CDR3 is built from 13 residues. The CDR3 is CASSVEGDEKLFF. CDR3 in DNA: TGTGCCAGCAGCGTAGAAGGGGATGAAAAACTGTTTTTT.

The rearrangement joins TRBV9 to TRBJ2-7; D call uncertain. V lost 3 bases to trimming and J lost 7 bases, with 14 bases between them. This CDR3 has 13 residues. In germline, CDR1 is SGDLS, CDR2 YYNGEE. The CDR3 sequence is CASSAPSAVEQYF. The CDR3 coding sequence is TGTGCCAGCAGCGCCCCCTCCGCGGTTGAGCAGTACTTC.

V usage is TRBV7-9 and J usage is TRBJ2-1; TRBD1 matches at 12 bases. The V and J ends lost 4 bases and 7 bases, in that order; junction bases with no gene match: 5. CDR3 length: 15 residues. Germline values: CDR1 SEHNR, CDR2 FQNEAQ (reference sequence). The CDR3 bases are TGTGCCAGCAGCTCGGGACAGGGGGCGCCTAATGAGCAGTTCTTC. It is translated as CASSSGQGAPNEQFF.

The chain carries TRBV6-6 and TRBJ1-2; D unresolved. Germline CDR1 and CDR2: MNHNY and SVGAGI (reference sequence). The V and J ends lost 1 base and 6 bases respectively, with 6 bases between them. The CDR3 is 12 amino acids. The CDR3 reads CASSYLANGYTF. CDR3 sequence (DNA): TGTGCCAGCAGTTACTTGGCAAATGGCTACACCTTC.

The rearrangement uses TRBV29-1 and TRBJ2-5; D remains unclear. The J call is in doubt because the DNA end fits TRBJ2-7 better. Germline V gene lookup returns CDR1 SQVTM and CDR2 ANQGSEA. The CDR3 sequence is 14 residues long. The CDR3 protein is CSVGLVMGSYEQYF. DNA of the CDR3: TGCAGCGTTGGATTGGTGATGGGCTCCTACGAGCAGTACTTC.

V is TRBV6-1 and J is TRBJ2-3; D is tentatively TRBD1 or TRBD2 (5 bases each). The CDR3 is 11 residues long. V was trimmed by 10 bases and J by 8 bases, leaving 13 bases between them. Germline-derived CDR1 and CDR2 are MNHNS and SASEGT. This CDR3 is CAIWDLGTQYF. CDR3 DNA: TGTGCCATTTGGGACCTGGGTACGCAGTATTTT.